A selection of T cell receptor beta chains follows, all from one sample in a study of cytomegalovirus exposure and HLA in healthy donors. Measured with immunoSEQ multiplex PCR; TCRdb has only the in-frame clones, and not every one. The top ten clones hold less than 3.5% of a sample with more than 120,000 clones, 80% to 85% of them seen once. Material: PBMCs. The receptor set was obtained from a young woman in good health and CMV-seronegative. Each CDR3 is given with its conserved first and last residue. The order of the fields is V gene, J gene, CDR3 length, CDR3 protein.

TRBV10-3	TRBJ1-1	12	CAISTDSAEAFF
TRBV6-6	TRBJ1-5	11	CASSSDQPQHF
TRBV6-1	TRBJ2-3	16	CASSDGWREGTDTQYF
TRBV30	TRBJ2-5	15	CAWKGTSGPQETQYF
TRBV5-1	TRBJ2-5	15	CASSLAGMYQETQYF
TRBV6-1	TRBJ1-2	15	CASSKPGQGYYGYTF
TRBV6-1	TRBJ2-2	17	CASSEVGSGGNTGELFF
TRBV19	TRBJ1-2	16	CAGSIQGALANYGYTF
TRBV5-5	TRBJ2-5	14	CASSLREGGETQYF
TRBV23-1	TRBJ1-4	13	CAFNKGINEKLFF
TRBV5-4	TRBJ2-5	12	CASSLDRETQYF
TRBV6-5	TRBJ1-5	13	CASSYRFNQPQHF
TRBV14	TRBJ1-4	18	CASSRQPGTGGFDEKLFF
TRBV27	TRBJ2-1	15	CASSDPLASHNEQFF
TRBV6-5	TRBJ2-7	16	CASSFRVGKPPYEQYF
TRBV5-1	TRBJ2-1	13	CASTRQGVGEQFF
TRBV27	TRBJ2-2	16	CASSPWGVSNTGELFF
TRBV15	TRBJ1-1	14	CATSREGGPREAFF
TRBV10-3	TRBJ2-1	14	CAISEKSEDNEQFF
TRBV5-5	TRBJ2-1	16	CASSPMAGGWINEQFF
TRBV7-9	TRBJ2-1	15	CASSLAKAGANEQFF
TRBV5-6	TRBJ2-7	14	CASSWGQGAYEQYF
TRBV6-5	TRBJ1-4	15	CASRIQGAGNEKLFF
TRBV6-5	TRBJ2-7	14	CASSLDRGRHEQYF
TRBV19	TRBJ1-5	15	CASKMRGATREPQHF
TRBV6-5	TRBJ2-5	16	CASSYLGPSPGETQYF
TRBV19	TRBJ2-3	12	CASGSRTDTQYF
TRBV4-1	TRBJ1-1	17	CASSPAPRGHGNTEAFF
TRBV5-1	TRBJ1-6	15	CASSLNEQEGSPLHF
TRBV11-2	TRBJ2-7	12	CASSLVSYEQYF
TRBV6-5	TRBJ1-5	14	CASRRQGARQPQHF
TRBV6-1	TRBJ2-7	14	CASSELGVAGEQYF
TRBV27	TRBJ1-6	14	CASSFGTGGSPLHF
TRBV7-2	TRBJ2-7	15	CASSLSPGDSYEQYF
TRBV19	TRBJ1-4	16	CASANRGVSANEKLFF
TRBV7-8	TRBJ2-3	17	CASSPTLAGASTDTQYF
TRBV30	TRBJ1-5	14	CAWTGQGGVQPQHF
TRBV6-5	TRBJ1-3	13	CASREIPGNTIYF
TRBV2	TRBJ1-4	14	CASSEGQGFEKLFF
TRBV15	TRBJ1-1	16	CATSRDWTGRNTEAFF
TRBV13	TRBJ1-2	13	CASSYRTNYGYTF
TRBV18	TRBJ1-1	13	CASSRGRETEAFF